This T cell receptor beta chain comes out of a study of cytomegalovirus exposure and HLA in healthy donors. General observations from the study: The authors excluded some V segments, including TRBV6-2 and TRBV6-3, as indistinguishable. In an earlier analysis, in some 500 donors, most V segments appeared productive either ~90% or ~30% of the time. Common viral pathogens (according to a later analysis) appeared linked to several of the most significant clusters. Highest at DRB1 and lowest at HLA-C, TCR association rates differed among HLA loci in a later analysis.

Details on this clone: The antigen is undetermined.

V shed 5 bases and J shed 6 bases, with 13 bases lying between them. The CDR3 spans 13 residues. The V gene's germline CDR1 is SGHTA and CDR2 FQGNSA. The primer mix had 60 Vbeta and 13 Jbeta primers. TCRdb keeps only in-frame clones here, not all; method: immunoSEQ multiplex PCR. Its table lists fewer than 250,000 clones. Input material: PBMCs. This receptor was taken from a young woman in good health and CMV-seropositive. The chain uses TRBV7-2 and TRBJ1-1; a weak D match, TRBD1 (6 bases). CDR3 protein: CASSLGGGAEAFF. The CDR3 DNA reads TGTGCCAGCAGCCTAGGGGGAGGGGCTGAAGCTTTCTTT.